The present TCR beta chain was sequenced within a study of T cells in Graves' hyperthyroidism and ophthalmopathy (dated by TCRdb to about 2019). At the level of the whole study: Peripheral blood samples were taken at initial diagnosis, before any treatment was given. To identify distinguishing TCR V-J signatures, a discovery cohort of about 100 patients was used, comprising 43 with Graves' ophthalmopathy and 57 with stable Graves' hyperthyroidism. Whether ophthalmopathy could be predicted prospectively was tested in an independent validation cohort made up of roughly 20 hyperthyroidism patients plus 17 patients who later progressed to ophthalmopathy. For training and testing, the approximately 97 patients in the discovery cohort were randomly divided in a 7:3 ratio. The study also compared thyroid tissue and blood T-cell repertoires from five or six Graves' hyperthyroidism patients. After blood sampling, hyperthyroidism patients were treated with methimazole at a starting dose of 30 mg daily, and ophthalmopathy patients were treated with high-dose intravenous methylprednisolone. The paper describes TCR Vbeta CDR3 sequencing of 135 peripheral blood samples, made up of under 50 ophthalmopathy patients, roughly 80 hyperthyroidism patients and 17 progressor patients.

General conclusions and limits of the study: A model built on a 13 V-J signature distinguished ophthalmopathy from stable hyperthyroidism, reaching around 87% sensitivity and around 82% specificity in cross-validation and 80%/75% in testing. Most expanded thyroid clonotypes (frequency above 0.001) were also found in blood, which suggests that blood repertoires may mirror thyroid immune responses. Sample size was not statistically predetermined, and investigators were not blinded to group allocation. In validation, the model predicted progression to ophthalmopathy with over 60% sensitivity and less than 75% specificity, a median of about 6 months before onset.

The TCR beta CDR3 regions were amplified from RNA transcripts. The TCR CDR3 was subjected to a first round of RT-PCR using the HTBI primer set and the Qiagen OneStep RT-PCR kit. Libraries were constructed in a second round of multiplex PCR, after which size selection and purification were performed. Paired-end sequencing of the libraries was performed with 100 bp reads on an Illumina HiSeq2000. The source study handled its data this way. SOAPnuke was used to process the raw data, removing reads that contained adapters or uncalled bases, had a mean Phred below 15, or lacked an exact match to the constant primer or identifier. COPE v1.2.5 was used to merge high-quality paired reads, and clonotypes were defined as unique nucleotide sequences. MiTCR v1.1 was used to align clonotypes to the IMGT TRBV, TRBD and TRBJ reference segments. The analysis was restricted to V-J combinations with a frequency above 0.0001, which together covered 99% to 99.2% of the repertoires. A TCS score was defined as the ratio between F50 (clonal expansion) and ExV (chaos), using BLOSUM62-based TCRdist between CDR3 peptides within each V-J. Welch's t-statistics and random forest reduced approximately 520 V-J features to 13, which were used in a naive Bayes classifier (R e1071). The raw public reads went through TCRdb reprocessing: fastp at Q25, MiXCR clone calling, in-frame beta chains kept. Entries that share a CDR3 protein sequence are merged under the most common genes and DNA. The V and J calls reflect TCRdb's pipeline rather than the authors' work. This sample has 380,000 or so distinct CDR3 sequences in its table, and 13% of those were observed once. 20% to 25% of the sample lies in the top ten.

This clonotype came up many times. The clone's antigen remains unknown. No qualities accompany the bases; no much larger clone lies one base away. The germline V gene gives CDR1 as SNHLY and CDR2 as FYNNEI. V loses 3 bases of germline sequence and J loses 0 bases, and the interval between the two ends is 2 bases. Inclusive of the bounding cysteine and phenylalanine, the CDR3 is 13 residues long. Left in the record is the CDR3 DNA by itself, 39 bases read in frame from the first base. Hyperthyroidism patients were aged 18 to 65 years and newly diagnosed, with disease duration of less than 2 months. Any patient with an uncontrolled infection, another autoimmune disease, pregnancy or lactation was excluded. Diagnoses were based on clinical symptoms, serum thyroxine and TRAb, thyroid ultrasound and orbital computed tomography. Blood from progressor patients was collected at the time of first diagnosis with hyperthyroidism, before any ophthalmopathy symptoms had appeared. PBMCs were separated from approximately 9.9 ml of fresh peripheral blood using Ficoll-Paque density gradient centrifugation. Patients classed as progressors first received a Graves' hyperthyroidism diagnosis and then went on to develop ophthalmopathy during follow-up. Total RNA was extracted using Trizol reagent, and RNA quality was assessed on an Agilent 2100 Bioanalyzer.

The origin of this receptor is a man aged 25-45 years with Graves' hyperthyroidism that later progressed to Graves' ophthalmopathy. The sequenced sample consisted of blood. The chain joins TRBV2 to TRBJ2-2; too little of a D gene remains to name it. The CDR3 amino acid sequence is: CASSDSNTGELFF. In nucleotide form, the sequence is TGTGCCAGCAGTGACTCGAACACCGGGGAGCTGTTTTTT.